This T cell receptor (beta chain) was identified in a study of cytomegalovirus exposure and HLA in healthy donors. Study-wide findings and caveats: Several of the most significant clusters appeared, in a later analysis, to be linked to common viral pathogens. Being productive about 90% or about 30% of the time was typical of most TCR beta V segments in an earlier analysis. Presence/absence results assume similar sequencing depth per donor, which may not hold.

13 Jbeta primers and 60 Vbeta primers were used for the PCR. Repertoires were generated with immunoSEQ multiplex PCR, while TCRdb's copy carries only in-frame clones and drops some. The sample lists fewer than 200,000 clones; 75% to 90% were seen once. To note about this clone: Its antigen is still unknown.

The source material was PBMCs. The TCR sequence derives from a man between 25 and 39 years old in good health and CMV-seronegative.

The CDR3 loop reads CASSSGLAGNTDTQYF. DNA of the CDR3: TGCGCCAGCAGCTCCGGACTAGCGGGCAACACAGATACGCAGTATTTT. The chain is built from TRBV10-1 and TRBJ2-3, with 11 bases identical to TRBD2. In germline, CDR1 is WNHNN, CDR2 SYGVQD (reference sequence). With V trimmed by 6 bases and J by 2 bases, 7 bases remained unmatched. This CDR3 contains 16 residues.